These T cell receptor beta chains were read from a single sample in a study of blood T cell repertoires in COVID-19. TCRdb keeps only in-frame clones here, not all; method: immunoSEQ multiplex PCR. The sample has 70,000 or so clones, approximately 90% seen once. The sample taken for sequencing was peripheral blood. Receptor source: a man in his 70s with active or convalescent COVID-19. Each CDR3 is given with its conserved first and last residue. The order of the fields is CDR3 protein, D gene, J gene, V gene. The D gene is left open where the match is weak.

cdr3_aa: CASSPDSNSNYGYTF
d_call: -
j_call: TRBJ1-2
v_call: TRBV5-1

cdr3_aa: CASTMGEAYNEQFF
d_call: -
j_call: TRBJ2-1
v_call: TRBV19

cdr3_aa: CATSKRTMGIADTQYF
d_call: -
j_call: TRBJ2-3
v_call: TRBV15

cdr3_aa: CASSAPRGRGTEAFF
d_call: TRBD1
j_call: TRBJ1-1
v_call: TRBV19

cdr3_aa: CASSPPRDRGRSPLHF
d_call: TRBD1
j_call: TRBJ1-6
v_call: TRBV28

cdr3_aa: CASSTVTYEQYF
d_call: -
j_call: TRBJ2-7
v_call: TRBV5-6

cdr3_aa: CASSQNRGLTEAFF
d_call: TRBD1
j_call: TRBJ1-1
v_call: TRBV5-4

cdr3_aa: CASSQQGAGGNTIYF
d_call: TRBD1
j_call: TRBJ1-3
v_call: TRBV4-1

cdr3_aa: CASSQMAGGTGELFF
d_call: TRBD2
j_call: TRBJ2-2
v_call: TRBV3-1/TRBV3-2

cdr3_aa: CASSRRDRGFSNQPQHF
d_call: TRBD1
j_call: TRBJ1-5
v_call: TRBV5-6

cdr3_aa: CASSLGVLAGETDTQYF
d_call: TRBD2
j_call: TRBJ2-3
v_call: TRBV7-9

cdr3_aa: CASTYTGDNSPLHF
d_call: TRBD1
j_call: TRBJ1-6
v_call: TRBV19

cdr3_aa: CASSEADGTSGLRNTQYF
d_call: TRBD2
j_call: TRBJ2-3
v_call: TRBV6-1

cdr3_aa: CASSPRGRGTTNEKLFF
d_call: -
j_call: TRBJ1-4
v_call: TRBV7-9

cdr3_aa: CASRDHLNTEAFF
d_call: -
j_call: TRBJ1-1
v_call: TRBV7-2

cdr3_aa: CASSSRIVTDTQYF
d_call: -
j_call: TRBJ2-3
v_call: TRBV5-6

cdr3_aa: CASSQERLAGVANEQYF
d_call: -
j_call: TRBJ2-7
v_call: TRBV14

cdr3_aa: CASSLAGTDYGYTF
d_call: TRBD1
j_call: TRBJ1-2
v_call: TRBV7-9

cdr3_aa: CASSQSGTFSYNEQFF
d_call: -
j_call: TRBJ2-1
v_call: TRBV23-1

cdr3_aa: CASSPRLAEGVRQFF
d_call: TRBD2
j_call: TRBJ2-1
v_call: TRBV7-8

cdr3_aa: CASSGSKGDTIYF
d_call: -
j_call: TRBJ1-3
v_call: TRBV7-9

cdr3_aa: CASSEFLGGNEAFF
d_call: -
j_call: TRBJ1-1
v_call: TRBV2

cdr3_aa: CASSLTNVGNTEAFF
d_call: -
j_call: TRBJ1-1
v_call: TRBV18

cdr3_aa: CASSSQGASNSPLHF
d_call: TRBD1
j_call: TRBJ1-6
v_call: TRBV19

cdr3_aa: CASSLIPGEETQYF
d_call: -
j_call: TRBJ2-5
v_call: TRBV11-2

cdr3_aa: CASNLPTSTDTQYF
d_call: -
j_call: TRBJ2-3
v_call: TRBV28

cdr3_aa: CAMSGSPSTLNEQFF
d_call: -
j_call: TRBJ2-1
v_call: TRBV10-3